What follows are 4 T cell receptor beta chains derived from one specimen sequenced in a study of cytomegalovirus exposure and HLA in healthy donors. Primers included in the PCR were 60 Vbeta and 13 Jbeta primers. Measured with immunoSEQ multiplex PCR; TCRdb has only the in-frame clones, and not every one. Of 120,000 or so clones in the sample, about four fifths were seen once. Source material: PBMCs. Source of these receptors: a woman aged 45-65 years in good health and CMV-seropositive.

The rearrangement uses TRBV18 and TRBJ1-1; D not certain. The germline gives CDR1 KGHSH, CDR2 LQKENI. V dropped 6 bases and J dropped 1 base, with 9 bases sitting between them. This CDR3 is built from 13 residues. Here the CDR3 reads CASSHGENTEAFF. CDR3 coding DNA: TGTGCCAGCTCCCATGGAGAGAACACTGAAGCTTTCTTT.

This clone appeared once. This rearrangement joins TRBV2 to TRBJ1-1; possible D gene TRBD1, 6 bases. The V gene lost 6 bases and the J gene lost 1 base, with 15 bases spanning the gap. Germline V lookup: CDR1 SNHLY, CDR2 FYNNEI. The CDR3 is 15 amino acids. The CDR3 DNA follows: TGTGCCAGCAGCCTGACCGGGACAAAGAACACTGAAGCTTTCTTT. Translating it yields CASSLTGTKNTEAFF.

V is TRBV10-3 and J is TRBJ1-5; perhaps TRBD1 as D (5 bases). The CDR3 consists of 14 residues. The germline CDR1 and CDR2 sequences are ENHRY and SYGVKD. V shed 3 bases and J shed 5 bases, with 11 bases lying between them. The CDR3 sequence is CAISDDTGYQPQHF. The DNA of the CDR3 is TGTGCCATCAGTGACGATACAGGTTATCAGCCCCAGCATTTT.

The chain links TRBV6-5 to TRBJ2-1; 11 bases line up with TRBD2. Germline loops: CDR1 MNHEY, CDR2 SVGAGI. Trimming took 0 bases from V and 6 from J; bases not matched to a gene: 4. The CDR3 consists of 16 residues. In DNA, the CDR3 is TGTGCCAGCAGTTACTCGGGGACTAGCGGAAGCAATGAGCAGTTCTTC. Translation gives CASSYSGTSGSNEQFF.